Listed here are 19 T cell receptor beta chains from one sample, sequenced in a study of T cell repertoires in cytomegalovirus infection. Each CDR3 protein is one row after TCRdb ran MiXCR on the reads. The sample includes 650,000 to 900,000 distinct CDR3 sequences, 29% of them seen just once. The antigens these receptors bind are not known. This sample comprised cultured CD8+ T cells from PBMCs, obtained from culture after CMV antigen stimulation. The receptors shown here come from a human donor in good health (CMV status not recorded). Some clones in this sample may be carry-over from other donors' samples.

This chain links TRBV7-3 with TRBJ2-1; 7 bases map to TRBD2. CDR3 length equals 14 residues. From germline, CDR1 is SGHTA and CDR2 FQGTGA. Trimming cost V 5 bases and J 9 bases; bases outside gene matches: 10. Here the CDR3 DNA reads TGTGCCAGCAGCAAAGGACTAGTTAACGGTGAGCAGTTCTTC. This sequence encodes CASSKGLVNGEQFF.

In its sample, this clonotype was seen many times. This chain connects TRBV7-2 to TRBJ2-7; D uncertain. This CDR3 is built from 14 residues. Germline V gives CDR1 SGHTA, CDR2 FQGNSA. V shed 3 bases and J shed 3 bases, with 12 bases lying between them. In DNA, the CDR3 is TGTGCCAGCAGCTTGTATCACCCCAGCTACGAGCAGTACGTC. It encodes CASSLYHPSYEQYV.

As concerns this clonotype: A read error may produce the germline difference seen at one junction end. This sequence joins TRBV7-6 and TRBJ1-6; D is perhaps TRBD1 (6 bases). CDR3 length: 14 residues. From germline, CDR1 is SGHVS and CDR2 FNYEAQ. The CDR3 loop is CASSSDRYNSPLHF. CDR3 bases: TGTGCTAGCAGCTCGGACAGATATAATTCACCCCTCCACTTT.

This clonotype was seen only a few times. The chain combines TRBV7-9 with TRBJ1-2, with D perhaps TRBD1 (6 bases). CDR1 is SEHNR, CDR2 FQNEAQ, per germline (reference sequence). V lost 3 bases and J lost 4, with 15 bases in between. The CDR3 is 15 amino acids. In DNA form, the CDR3 reads TGTGCCAGCAGCTTGGGGCAGGGGTCGTTCTATGGCTACACCTTC. As protein: CASSLGQGSFYGYTF.

V gene TRBV4-1 combines with J gene TRBJ2-7, with D perhaps being TRBD1 or TRBD2 (5 bases each). The CDR3 has 18 residues. The germline V and J ends were trimmed by 0 bases and 0 bases, with 18 bases remaining between them. Germline CDR1 MGHRA, CDR2 YSYEKL. The CDR3 loop reads CASSQDGGELATSYEQYF. The CDR3, as DNA: TGCGCCAGCAGCCAAGATGGGGGAGAGCTTGCGACCTCCTACGAGCAGTACTTC.

This clonotype was observed a handful of times. The chain employs TRBV4-1 and TRBJ1-4; D is ambiguous. CDR3 size: 14 residues. The germline gives CDR1 MGHRA, CDR2 YSYEKL. Trimming pared 6 bases from V and 7 bases from J, leaving 15 bases between. CDR3 protein: CASRLGTTLEKLFF. In DNA, the CDR3 is TGCGCCAGCAGACTCGGAACAACCCTTGAAAAACTGTTTTTT.

This clonotype turned up a few times. The chain carries TRBV7-9 and TRBJ2-7, with D perhaps matching TRBD1 (6 bases). Looked up from germline, CDR1 is SEHNR and CDR2 is FQNEAQ (reference sequence). The CDR3 is 14 residues long. Trimming left V 5 bases short and J 2 bases short, with 13 bases between. In nucleotides, the CDR3 is TGTGCCAGCAGCGCTGGGGACAACCCCTACGAGCAGTACGTC. This gives the protein CASSAGDNPYEQYV.

This clonotype showed up just a few times. The chain joins TRBV5-4 to TRBJ2-5; 10 nucleotides match TRBD2. J lost 5 bases, V lost 2 bases, and 9 bases had no gene match. Germline values: CDR1 SGHNT, CDR2 YYREEE (reference sequence). The CDR3 consists of 16 residues. CDR3 sequence: CASSFPLAGVGETQYF. CDR3 sequence (DNA): TGTGCCAGCAGCTTCCCCCTAGCGGGGGTCGGGGAGACCCAGTACTTC.

The J gene is TRBJ2-3, the V gene TRBV6-1; D is unresolved. The CDR3 covers 16 residues. V was pared by 0 bases and J by 0 bases, with 10 bases between. Germline loops: CDR1 MNHNS, CDR2 SASEGT. CDR3 sequence: CASSEASWASTDTQYF. In DNA form, the CDR3 reads TGTGCCAGCAGTGAAGCGTCGTGGGCCAGCACAGATACGCAGTATTTT.

This clonotype has a count of ten or more. The J gene is TRBJ1-1, the V gene TRBV7-2; the D gene is possibly TRBD1 (5 bases). Germline V gene lookup returns CDR1 SGHTA and CDR2 FQGNSA. Deletions cut 2 bases from V and 5 bases from J, with 12 bases between. This CDR3 is 14 amino acids long. The CDR3 loop reads CASSLNRGGTEAFF. Written as DNA, the CDR3 is TGTGCCAGCAGCTTAAATCGGGGGGGAACTGAAGCTTTCTTT. Full variable domain (outside the CDR3, taken from reference TRBV7-2 and TRBJ1-1): GAGVSQSPSNKVTEKGKDVELRCDPISGHTALYWYRQSLGQGLEFLIYFQGNSAPDKSGLPSDRFSAERTGGSVSTLTIQRTQQEDSAVYLCASSLNRGGTEAFFGQGTRLTVV.

This clonotype was counted a single time. The chain employs TRBV7-9 and TRBJ2-1, with 8 bases matching TRBD2. V shed 5 bases, J shed 4 bases, and the junction held 13 bases outside the gene matches. Germline V gene data show CDR1 as SEHNR and CDR2 as FQNEAQ (reference sequence). This CDR3 is 17 amino acids long. The CDR3 nucleotides are TGTGCCAGCAGCCAAGTAGGGGGACTAGGGGTTTACAATGAGCAGTTCTTC. It is translated as CASSQVGGLGVYNEQFF.

The genes are TRBV6-2 or TRBV6-3 and TRBJ2-7, with D maybe TRBD1 (6 bases). CDR1 is MNHEY and CDR2 is SVGEGT in the germline V gene. The CDR3 extends over 12 amino acids. Trimming shortened V by 5 bases and J by 5 bases, and 10 bases separated the two germline ends. CDR3 amino acids: CASSQGFHEQYV. The CDR3 coding sequence is TGTGCCAGCAGTCAGGGGTTCCACGAGCAGTACGTC.

This chain joins TRBV12-3 or TRBV12-4 and TRBJ1-2; D is unresolved. CDR3 length: 14 amino acids. Trimming took off 8 bases at V and 3 bases at J, with 16 bases between the two ends. CDR3 sequence (DNA): TGTGCCAGCGGGGAAGAGGGCTATCACTATGGCTACACCTTC. This translates into CASGEEGYHYGYTF.

The chain is built from TRBV7-9 and TRBJ1-2; D is perhaps TRBD1 (6 bases). V was clipped by 2 bases and J by 4 bases, with 17 bases between them. The germline CDR1 and CDR2 sequences are SEHNR and FQNEAQ (reference sequence). This CDR3 has 16 amino acids. CDR3 sequence (DNA): TGTGCCAGCAGCTTATGGGTACAGGGAGGAAGCTATGGCTACACCTTC. Amino acid sequence: CASSLWVQGGSYGYTF.

This rearrangement joins TRBV29-1 to TRBJ2-5; TRBD1 might be the D (6 bases). The V gene lost 3 bases and the J gene lost 5 bases, with 10 bases spanning the gap. Germline CDR1 reads SQVTM; CDR2 reads ANQGSEA. CDR3 length: 12 amino acids. The CDR3 loop reads CSVDYREETQYF. Written as DNA, the CDR3 is TGCAGCGTTGATTACAGGGAGGAGACCCAGTACTTC.

The chain links TRBV2 to TRBJ2-1; TRBD1 agrees at 10 bases. Germline V gene lookup returns CDR1 SNHLY and CDR2 FYNNEI. Trimming cost V 6 bases and J 5 bases; bases outside gene matches: 16. CDR3 length: 18 residues. In nucleotides, the CDR3 is TGTGCCAGCAGCCTTTCTACCCCCCGGGACAGGGGAAACAATGAGCAGTTCTTC. Protein sequence: CASSLSTPRDRGNNEQFF.

This chain uses TRBV7-8 with TRBJ2-5; no clear D gene. The CDR3 is 15 residues long. Trimming shortened V by 4 bases and J by 2 bases, and 14 bases separated the two germline ends. CDR1 and CDR2 (germline): SGHVS, FQNEAQ. CDR3 DNA sequence: TGTGCCAGCAGCTACGGAGCGCAGCTTCAAGAGACCCAGTACTTC. It translates to CASSYGAQLQETQYF.

V and J are TRBV6-6 and TRBJ2-5; D possibly uses TRBD1 or TRBD2 (5 bases each). V was clipped by 3 bases and J by 1 base, with 24 bases between them. The CDR3 sequence is 19 residues long. CDR1 and CDR2 (germline): MNHNY, SVGAGI (reference sequence). CDR3 in amino acids: CASSYRIGWGCAAQETQYF. The CDR3 DNA sequence: TGTGCCAGCAGTTATAGAATTGGATGGGGGTGTGCCGCCCAAGAGACCCAGTACTTC.

The chain joins TRBV6-6 to TRBJ2-1; 8 positions match TRBD2. Germline V lookup: CDR1 MNHNY, CDR2 SVGAGI (reference sequence). The CDR3 has 15 amino acids. The V and J ends lost 0 bases and 9 bases, in that order; junction bases with no gene match: 7. CDR3 nucleotide sequence: TGTGCCAGCAGTTACTCGAGCGGGGGAGGAGGTGAGCAGTTCTTC. Translating it yields CASSYSSGGGGEQFF.